Here is one TCR beta chain with its context. Its cognate antigen is unknown. Using immunoSEQ multiplex PCR, the repertoire was profiled, and TCRdb retains in-frame clones only, with some absent. The sample holds thousands of clones, 82% seen once. The sample belongs to a study of high-grade serous ovarian cancer treatment subgroups. Study details: Samples averaged around 14,000 reads and roughly 7,500 unique TCR beta rearrangements. Whole-study findings and limits: TCR relatedness rose with neoantigen level and trended with mutation load.

Tumor samples were obtained before definitive surgery or chemotherapy. CDR1 is MNHEY, CDR2 SMNVEV, per germline (reference sequence). The V end lost 4 bases, the J end lost 8 bases, and 16 bases lay between the germline ends. The CDR3 extends over 14 amino acids. Source material: tumor tissue. The gene calls are TRBV27 and TRBJ2-3; D uncertain. This clonotype was obtained from a human donor with high-grade serous ovarian cancer. CDR3 coding DNA: TGTGCCAGCAGTTCCTCTCACGTCCCCGGTACGCAGTATTTT. Protein product: CASSSSHVPGTQYF.